Listed here is a single TCR beta chain. The antigen remains unidentified. Each patient's relapse followed autologous stem cell transplantation, and brentuximab vedotin exposure varied. This table comes from immunoSEQ multiplex PCR, and its TCRdb copy is limited to in-frame clones, with some not included. Seen here are 70,000 to 85,000 clones, 93% observed once, and the top ten hold approximately 8.1%. The CDR3 has 13 amino acids. Germline V lookup: CDR1 SGDLS, CDR2 YYNGEE. V dropped 0 bases and J dropped 2 bases, with 6 bases sitting between them. The entry originates in a study of PD-1 blockade in classical Hodgkin lymphoma. Findings of the study overall: Patients with an early start, nivolumab under 1 year after ASCT, were excluded.

The chain joins TRBV9 to TRBJ2-7; D is undetermined. This clonotype originated in a human donor with classical Hodgkin lymphoma. The source was peripheral blood mononuclear cells (PBMCs), collected at baseline. CDR3 loop: CASSVGDAYEQYF. The DNA for the CDR3 is TGTGCCAGCAGCGTAGGGGATGCCTACGAGCAGTACTTC.